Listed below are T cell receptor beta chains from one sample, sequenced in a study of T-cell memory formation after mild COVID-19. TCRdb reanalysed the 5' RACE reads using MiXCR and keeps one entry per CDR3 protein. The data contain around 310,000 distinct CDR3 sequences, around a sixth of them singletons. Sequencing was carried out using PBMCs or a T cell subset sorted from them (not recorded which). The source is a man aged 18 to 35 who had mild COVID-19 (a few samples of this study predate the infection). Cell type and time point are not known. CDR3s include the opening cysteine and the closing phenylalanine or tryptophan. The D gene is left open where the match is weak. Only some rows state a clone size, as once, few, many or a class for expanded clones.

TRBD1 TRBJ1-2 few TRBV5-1 TGCGCCAGCAGCCTGGAAGCTCAGGGGGCGGGTGGCTACACCTTC CASSLEAQGAGGYTF
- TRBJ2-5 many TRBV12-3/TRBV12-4 TGTGCCAGCACCCTTGGATCGGGCTTAAAGACCCAGTACTTC CASTLGSGLKTQYF
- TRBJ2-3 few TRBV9 TGTGCCAGCTCCCTCACGGCGGGGTTCACAGATACGCAGTATTTT CASSLTAGFTDTQYF
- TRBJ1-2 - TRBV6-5 TGTGCCAGCACTCTGGCGGGCTATGGCTACACCTTC CASTLAGYGYTF
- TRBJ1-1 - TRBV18 TGTGCCAGCTCACCAAGGTGGACTGAGAACACTGAAGCTTTCTTT CASSPRWTENTEAFF
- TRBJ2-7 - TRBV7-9 TGTGCCAGCACCCCAACAGGGGGGGGTTACGAGCAGTACTTC CASTPTGGGYEQYF
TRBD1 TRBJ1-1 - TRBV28 TGTGCCAGCACAAACCGACAGGGCACTGAAGCTTTCTTT CASTNRQGTEAFF
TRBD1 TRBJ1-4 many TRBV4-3 TGCGCCAGCAGCCACCAATGGCAGGGGGCTAATGAAAAACTGTTTTTT CASSHQWQGANEKLFF
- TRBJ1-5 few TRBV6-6 TGTGCCAGCAGTACAGGGTCGGTTCAGCCCCAGCATTTT CASSTGSVQPQHF
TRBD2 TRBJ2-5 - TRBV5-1 TGCGCCAGCAGCATGGGGGGGACTAGCGGGGAAGAGACCCAGTACTTC CASSMGGTSGEETQYF
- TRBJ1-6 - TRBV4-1 TGCGCCAGCAGCCGGACTGCGACACGGGATAATTCACCCCTCCACTTT CASSRTATRDNSPLHF
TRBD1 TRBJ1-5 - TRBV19 TGTGCCAGTAGTTTCCGACAGGGGGACGCCCAGCATTTT CASSFRQGDAQHF